This T cell receptor (beta chain) derives from a study of graft-versus-host responses after intestinal transplantation. Remarks on this clone: No antigen is known for it.

Germline assignment: CDR1 MNHEY and CDR2 SMNVEV (reference sequence). The CDR3 covers 15 residues. V gave up 5 bases and J gave up 7 bases; unmatched junction bases: 13. Study outcomes and limitations: Patients with graft-donor T cell macrochimerism had high graft-versus-host to host-versus-graft clonal ratios in allografts. The authors found GvH clones in recipient marrow, some appearing first in ileum or blood.

Sequenced by immunoSEQ multiplex PCR; TCRdb stores in-frame clones only, minus some. The sample includes nearly 95,000 clones, 90% to 95% of them seen just once. The sequences come from unstimulated CD8+ T cells sorted from spleen or lymph node cells, collected before intestinal transplant. The chain recombines TRBV27 with TRBJ1-1; 7 nucleotides match TRBD1. The origin of this receptor is a human donor who received an intestinal transplant. CDR3 region: CASSPGPGQYVEAFF. The CDR3 bases are TGTGCCAGCAGTCCAGGTCCGGGACAGTACGTTGAAGCTTTCTTT.